This T cell receptor (beta chain) was identified during a study of cytomegalovirus exposure and HLA in healthy donors. Study-level findings and limits: Usually a TCR sequence was rare, but some public TCRs were found in many donors. TCR beta chains numbering about 160 were designated cytomegalovirus-associated. Per published reports, the classifier diagnosed cytomegalovirus status with high specificity and sensitivity.

TCRdb's table, derived via immunoSEQ multiplex PCR, lists solely in-frame clones and lacks some. The sample shows a few hundred thousand clones, over 75% of them seen only once. Worth noting for this clone: Its antigen remains unknown.

The CDR3 sequence is 13 residues long. The V gene's germline CDR1 is LNHDA and CDR2 SQIVND (reference sequence). V was cut by 0 bases and J by 5 bases, with 7 bases left in between. Sequencing used PBMCs. The TCR was taken from a man younger than 40 in good health and CMV-seronegative. The V and J genes are TRBV19 and TRBJ2-5; D gene unclear. This CDR3 reads CASSIDEEETQYF. The DNA of the CDR3 is TGTGCCAGTAGTATAGATGAGGAGGAGACCCAGTACTTC.